Listed below are T cell receptor beta chains from one sample, sequenced in a study of control samples from healthy donors and cancer patients. The repertoire was sequenced with immunoSEQ multiplex PCR; TCRdb's copy has only in-frame clones and lacks some. Altogether about 410,000 clones are present, more than 80% being singletons, with the ten largest covering just under 6.5%. Sequenced: PBMCs. Receptors originate from a middle-aged man with head and neck cancer. The CDR3 runs from the conserved cysteine through the conserved F or W. The order of the fields is J gene, V gene, clone size, D gene, CDR3 DNA, CDR3 protein. The D gene is left open where the match is weak. The listing skips clone size in some rows; elsewhere it reads once, few, many or a size class.

j_gene: TRBJ2-3; v_gene: TRBV7-8; abundance: NA; d_gene: NA; CDR3nt: TGTGCCAGCAGCTTAGCGGGGTTCGGGATAGATACGCAGTATTTT; CDR3aa: CASSLAGFGIDTQYF
j_gene: TRBJ2-2; v_gene: TRBV5-5; abundance: NA; d_gene: TRBD2; CDR3nt: TGTGCCAGCAGCTTGGCGCCAGCGGGGGGTCCGAACACCGGGGAGCTGTTTTTT; CDR3aa: CASSLAPAGGPNTGELFF
j_gene: TRBJ1-2; v_gene: TRBV2; abundance: NA; d_gene: TRBD1; CDR3nt: TGTGCCAGCAGTGAACGTCGGGACAGGGGCTCTAAGGGCTATGGCTACACCTTC; CDR3aa: CASSERRDRGSKGYGYTF
j_gene: TRBJ2-7; v_gene: TRBV12-3/TRBV12-4; abundance: NA; d_gene: NA; CDR3nt: TGTGCCAGCAGTTTAGAGTCCTACGAGCAGTACTTC; CDR3aa: CASSLESYEQYF
j_gene: TRBJ2-6; v_gene: TRBV15; abundance: NA; d_gene: NA; CDR3nt: TGTGCCACCAGCAGAGGTAGGATGGCTCGCTCTGGGGCCAACGTCCTGACTTTC; CDR3aa: CATSRGRMARSGANVLTF
j_gene: TRBJ2-7; v_gene: TRBV7-8; abundance: NA; d_gene: NA; CDR3nt: TGTGCCAGCAGCTTAACCCCGGGTCTCACCTACGAGCAGTACTTC; CDR3aa: CASSLTPGLTYEQYF
j_gene: TRBJ2-3; v_gene: TRBV11-2; abundance: NA; d_gene: NA; CDR3nt: TGTGCCAGCAGCTTAAGAGATCCCGCAGATACGCAGTATTTT; CDR3aa: CASSLRDPADTQYF
j_gene: TRBJ2-1; v_gene: TRBV19; abundance: NA; d_gene: TRBD2; CDR3nt: TGTGCCAGTAGTACAAGCGGGAGTGGGCCCTACAATGAGCAGTTCTTC; CDR3aa: CASSTSGSGPYNEQFF
j_gene: TRBJ2-7; v_gene: TRBV11-3; abundance: NA; d_gene: NA; CDR3nt: TGTGCCAACAGCTACAGACCTCCCCCCTACGAGCAGTACTTC; CDR3aa: CANSYRPPPYEQYF
j_gene: TRBJ1-5; v_gene: TRBV5-4; abundance: NA; d_gene: NA; CDR3nt: TGTGCCAGCAGCATGGACGGGGGATCGCCCCAGCATTTT; CDR3aa: CASSMDGGSPQHF
j_gene: TRBJ2-7; v_gene: TRBV6-2/TRBV6-3; abundance: NA; d_gene: TRBD2; CDR3nt: TGTGCCAGCAGTTATCTAGCGGGAGCATCCTACGAGCAGTACTTC; CDR3aa: CASSYLAGASYEQYF
j_gene: TRBJ2-7; v_gene: TRBV18; abundance: many; d_gene: NA; CDR3nt: TGTGCCAGCTCACCTTCTGGATTCGTGGGAGGAGGGGAGCAGTACTTC; CDR3aa: CASSPSGFVGGGEQYF
j_gene: TRBJ2-1; v_gene: TRBV5-1; abundance: NA; d_gene: TRBD2; CDR3nt: TGCGCCAGCAGCCCTCAGTCCCTCGGGGGGGCCAAAAACAATGAGCAGTTCTTC; CDR3aa: CASSPQSLGGAKNNEQFF
j_gene: TRBJ1-1; v_gene: TRBV18; abundance: NA; d_gene: NA; CDR3nt: TGTGCCAGCTCACCACCGGCAAGGGACGCTATGAACACTGAAGCTTTCTTT; CDR3aa: CASSPPARDAMNTEAFF
j_gene: TRBJ1-5; v_gene: TRBV19; abundance: NA; d_gene: NA; CDR3nt: TGTGCCAGTAGTAGGCAGAATAGCAATCAGCCCCAGCATTTT; CDR3aa: CASSRQNSNQPQHF
j_gene: TRBJ2-7; v_gene: TRBV2; abundance: few; d_gene: NA; CDR3nt: TGTGCCAGCAGTGAACTCAGGTTTTACGAGCAGTACTTC; CDR3aa: CASSELRFYEQYF
j_gene: TRBJ1-2; v_gene: TRBV27; abundance: NA; d_gene: TRBD1; CDR3nt: TGTGCCAGCAGTTTAGGGGGACAGAGCCCCGATGGCTACACCTTC; CDR3aa: CASSLGGQSPDGYTF
j_gene: TRBJ1-4; v_gene: TRBV9; abundance: NA; d_gene: NA; CDR3nt: TGTGCCAGCAGCTCAGGGGTCCCCTCAAATGAAAAACTGTTTTTT; CDR3aa: CASSSGVPSNEKLFF
j_gene: TRBJ1-1; v_gene: TRBV28; abundance: NA; d_gene: TRBD1; CDR3nt: TGTGCCAGCCGAGGAGGGACAGTAGAAGCTTTCTTT; CDR3aa: CASRGGTVEAFF
j_gene: TRBJ1-1; v_gene: TRBV5-6; abundance: NA; d_gene: NA; CDR3nt: TGTGCCAGCAGCCCCGACCCGGGCGGGATGAACACTGAAGCTTTCTTT; CDR3aa: CASSPDPGGMNTEAFF
j_gene: TRBJ1-5; v_gene: TRBV30; abundance: few; d_gene: NA; CDR3nt: TGTGCCTGGAGAGAGTCAGCTAGCAATCAGCCCCAGCATTTT; CDR3aa: CAWRESASNQPQHF
j_gene: TRBJ2-7; v_gene: TRBV25-1; abundance: NA; d_gene: NA; CDR3nt: TGTGCCAGCAGTGAAAATCACTACGAGCAGTACTTC; CDR3aa: CASSENHYEQYF
j_gene: TRBJ2-5; v_gene: TRBV10-1; abundance: NA; d_gene: NA; CDR3nt: TGCGCCAGCAGTGAAGACAGCCAAGAGACCCAGTACTTC; CDR3aa: CASSEDSQETQYF
j_gene: TRBJ2-7; v_gene: TRBV30; abundance: once; d_gene: NA; CDR3nt: TGTGCCTGGAGGACAAAGGGGACCTACGAGCAGTACTTC; CDR3aa: CAWRTKGTYEQYF
j_gene: TRBJ1-1; v_gene: TRBV5-1; abundance: NA; d_gene: NA; CDR3nt: TGCGCCAGCAGCTTGGGACGGGAAGCTTTCTTT; CDR3aa: CASSLGREAFF
j_gene: TRBJ1-2; v_gene: TRBV28; abundance: NA; d_gene: NA; CDR3nt: TGTGCCAGCCGATCGGACAGTCACTATGGCTACACCTTC; CDR3aa: CASRSDSHYGYTF
j_gene: TRBJ2-1; v_gene: TRBV27; abundance: NA; d_gene: NA; CDR3nt: TGTGCCAGCAGTCCCCGTCAAGGGGTTCTCCCAAGCAATGAGCAGTTCTTC; CDR3aa: CASSPRQGVLPSNEQFF
j_gene: TRBJ2-5; v_gene: TRBV27; abundance: NA; d_gene: NA; CDR3nt: TGTGCCAGTTCGACAGGCCCCGTGAGTCCAGAGACCCAGTACTTC; CDR3aa: CASSTGPVSPETQYF
j_gene: TRBJ2-3; v_gene: TRBV27; abundance: NA; d_gene: NA; CDR3nt: TGTGCCAGCACCACCCTCGGGACTTTTGAGGGAAATACGCAGTATTTT; CDR3aa: CASTTLGTFEGNTQYF
j_gene: TRBJ1-1; v_gene: TRBV6-6; abundance: once; d_gene: NA; CDR3nt: TGTGCCAGCAGTTACTCGGGTGTAGGGACTGAAGCTTTCTTT; CDR3aa: CASSYSGVGTEAFF
j_gene: TRBJ1-2; v_gene: TRBV30; abundance: NA; d_gene: NA; CDR3nt: TGTGCCTGCTACGACAGGAACTATGGCTACACCTTC; CDR3aa: CACYDRNYGYTF
j_gene: TRBJ2-7; v_gene: TRBV27; abundance: NA; d_gene: TRBD1; CDR3nt: TGTGCCAGCAGTTTATTGGGACAGGGGATCCCCTACGAGCAGTACTTC; CDR3aa: CASSLLGQGIPYEQYF
j_gene: TRBJ2-6; v_gene: TRBV10-3; abundance: NA; d_gene: NA; CDR3nt: TGTGCCATTCCCCGGGACGCGAGCTCTGGGGCCAACGTCCTGACTTTC; CDR3aa: CAIPRDASSGANVLTF
j_gene: TRBJ1-5; v_gene: TRBV7-2; abundance: NA; d_gene: NA; CDR3nt: TGTGCCAGCAGCTTAACTGGGGGGAAGAGCAATCAGCCCCAGCATTTT; CDR3aa: CASSLTGGKSNQPQHF
j_gene: TRBJ2-7; v_gene: TRBV19; abundance: NA; d_gene: NA; CDR3nt: TGTGCCAGTAGTATAGATCGGATCCAAGGGGTCGAGCAGTACTTC; CDR3aa: CASSIDRIQGVEQYF
j_gene: TRBJ2-2; v_gene: TRBV10-3; abundance: NA; d_gene: NA; CDR3nt: TGTGCCATCAGACTAACAGGGACGGACACCGGGGAGCTGTTTTTT; CDR3aa: CAIRLTGTDTGELFF
j_gene: TRBJ2-5; v_gene: TRBV5-1; abundance: NA; d_gene: TRBD1; CDR3nt: TGCGCCAGCAGCTTGGCCGGGACAGGGGGTGGGGAGACCCAGTACTTC; CDR3aa: CASSLAGTGGGETQYF
j_gene: TRBJ2-7; v_gene: TRBV3-1/TRBV3-2; abundance: NA; d_gene: NA; CDR3nt: TGTGCCAGCAACTTCGGCGGCAGCTTCTACGAGCAGTACTTC; CDR3aa: CASNFGGSFYEQYF
j_gene: TRBJ2-3; v_gene: TRBV27; abundance: NA; d_gene: NA; CDR3nt: TGTGCAACGAAGGGGGGAGATACGCAGTATTTT; CDR3aa: CATKGGDTQYF
j_gene: TRBJ2-2; v_gene: TRBV27; abundance: NA; d_gene: TRBD2; CDR3nt: TGTGCCAGCAGTGTAGCAGGAGGGACTAGCGGGGGGGCTCGGACCGGGGAGCTGTTTTTT; CDR3aa: CASSVAGGTSGGARTGELFF
j_gene: TRBJ1-1; v_gene: TRBV28; abundance: NA; d_gene: NA; CDR3nt: TGTGCCAGCAGGGGAGCAGCTCAAGTTGGGGCTTTCTTT; CDR3aa: CASRGAAQVGAFF
j_gene: TRBJ1-2; v_gene: TRBV5-1; abundance: NA; d_gene: TRBD1; CDR3nt: TGCGCCAGCAGCTTCACAGGGGTCTATGGCTACACCTTC; CDR3aa: CASSFTGVYGYTF
j_gene: TRBJ1-2; v_gene: TRBV6-4; abundance: NA; d_gene: NA; CDR3nt: TGTGCCAGCAGTGACTCGATTTCGGACGCAGCCTATGGCTACACCTTC; CDR3aa: CASSDSISDAAYGYTF
j_gene: TRBJ1-1; v_gene: TRBV27; abundance: NA; d_gene: NA; CDR3nt: TGTGCCAGCATGGGCGAGGTGAGGGGAACTGAAGCTTTCTTT; CDR3aa: CASMGEVRGTEAFF
j_gene: TRBJ1-1; v_gene: TRBV14; abundance: NA; d_gene: NA; CDR3nt: TGTGCCAGCAGCCAGCTACAGAACACTGAAGCTTTCTTT; CDR3aa: CASSQLQNTEAFF
j_gene: TRBJ1-2; v_gene: TRBV6-6; abundance: few; d_gene: NA; CDR3nt: TGTGCCAGCAGTCGGGGGGCCGAAGGCTACACCTTC; CDR3aa: CASSRGAEGYTF
j_gene: TRBJ1-5; v_gene: TRBV3-1/TRBV3-2; abundance: NA; d_gene: NA; CDR3nt: TGTGCCAGCAGCCAAGGCAGGGGCGATCAGCCCCAGCATTTT; CDR3aa: CASSQGRGDQPQHF
j_gene: TRBJ1-5; v_gene: TRBV27; abundance: once; d_gene: NA; CDR3nt: TGTGCCAGCAGTTCGGGTGCCAGGGAATCGACCCAGCATTTT; CDR3aa: CASSSGARESTQHF
j_gene: TRBJ1-2; v_gene: TRBV9; abundance: NA; d_gene: NA; CDR3nt: TGTGCCAGCAGCCCACAATTCGGTGGAAACTATGGCTACACCTTC; CDR3aa: CASSPQFGGNYGYTF
j_gene: TRBJ2-5; v_gene: TRBV2; abundance: NA; d_gene: TRBD2; CDR3nt: TGTGCCAGCAGGGCCGGACTAGCGGGCCAAGAGACCCAGTACTTC; CDR3aa: CASRAGLAGQETQYF
j_gene: TRBJ1-3; v_gene: TRBV15; abundance: NA; d_gene: NA; CDR3nt: TGTGCCACCAGCAGAGATTTAACTACTGGAAACACCATATATTTT; CDR3aa: CATSRDLTTGNTIYF
j_gene: TRBJ2-5; v_gene: TRBV27; abundance: NA; d_gene: TRBD1; CDR3nt: TGTGCCAGCAGTACGACAGGGGCGGGGGAGACCCAGTACTTC; CDR3aa: CASSTTGAGETQYF